The 2 T cell receptor beta chains presented below share a single source sample, sequenced in a study of cytomegalovirus exposure and HLA in healthy donors (dated by TCRdb to about 2017). To prepare the library, the immunoSEQ multiplex PCR assay was applied. For the multiplex PCR, a mixture combining 60 forward primers for TCR Vbeta segments and 13 reverse primers for TCR Jbeta segments was used. The source is immuneACCESS, and TCRdb retained only in-frame sequences with V and J called. Part of the clones is not carried over; for the studies checked, unresolved V genes explain less than half of this, and the remainder is unexplained. This sample gives 150,000 to 200,000 clones in total; roughly 85% of them show up just once. Jointly, the top ten make up over 11% of the sample. Input material: PBMCs. Source of these receptors: a man in his fifties in good health and CMV-seropositive.

This clone was recorded once. The rearrangement links TRBV4-1 to TRBJ2-5; the match to TRBD2 covers 10 bases. The germline CDR1 and CDR2 sequences are MGHRA and YSYEKL. The V gene end was trimmed by 3 bases and the J gene end by 1 base; junction bases not matched to a gene: 5. The CDR3 has 16 amino acids. CDR3: CASSHRSGGPQETQYF. In DNA form, the CDR3 reads TGCGCCAGCAGCCATCGTAGCGGGGGGCCCCAAGAGACCCAGTACTTC.

This chain connects TRBV4-2 to TRBJ1-2; 11 nucleotides line up with TRBD1. The CDR3 is 15 residues long. Germline CDR1 is LGHNA and CDR2 is YNFKEQ. The V gene end was trimmed by 5 bases and the J gene end by 5 bases; junction bases not matched to a gene: 7. CDR3 sequence: CASSGSGTGGYGYTF. The CDR3 DNA is TGTGCCAGCAGCGGTTCCGGGACAGGGGGTTATGGCTACACCTTC.